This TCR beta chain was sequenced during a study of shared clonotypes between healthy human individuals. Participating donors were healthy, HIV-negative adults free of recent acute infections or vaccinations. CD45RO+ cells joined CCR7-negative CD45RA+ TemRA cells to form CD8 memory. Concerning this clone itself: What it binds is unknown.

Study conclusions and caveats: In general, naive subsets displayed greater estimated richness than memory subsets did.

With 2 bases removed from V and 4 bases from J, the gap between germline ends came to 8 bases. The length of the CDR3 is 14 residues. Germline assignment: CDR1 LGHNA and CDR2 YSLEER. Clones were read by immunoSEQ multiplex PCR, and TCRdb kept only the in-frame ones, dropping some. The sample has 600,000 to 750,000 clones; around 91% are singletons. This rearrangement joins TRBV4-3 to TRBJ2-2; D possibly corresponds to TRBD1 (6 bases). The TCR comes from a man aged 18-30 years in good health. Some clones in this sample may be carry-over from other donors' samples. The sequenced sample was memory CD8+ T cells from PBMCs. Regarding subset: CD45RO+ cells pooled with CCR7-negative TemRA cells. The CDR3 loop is CASSQHRVTGELFF. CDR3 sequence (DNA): TGCGCCAGCAGCCAACACAGGGTCACCGGGGAGCTGTTTTTT.